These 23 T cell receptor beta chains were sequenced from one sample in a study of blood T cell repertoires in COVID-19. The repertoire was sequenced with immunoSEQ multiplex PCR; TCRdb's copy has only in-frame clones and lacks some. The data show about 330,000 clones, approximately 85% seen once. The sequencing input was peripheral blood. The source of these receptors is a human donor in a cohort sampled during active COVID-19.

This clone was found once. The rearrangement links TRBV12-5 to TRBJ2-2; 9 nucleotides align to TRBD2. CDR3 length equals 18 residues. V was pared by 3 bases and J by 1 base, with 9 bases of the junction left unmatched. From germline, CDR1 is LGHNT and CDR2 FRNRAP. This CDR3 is CASGFRLAGAGNTGELFF. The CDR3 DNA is TGTGCTAGTGGTTTTCGTTTAGCGGGGGCCGGGAACACCGGGGAGCTGTTTTTT.

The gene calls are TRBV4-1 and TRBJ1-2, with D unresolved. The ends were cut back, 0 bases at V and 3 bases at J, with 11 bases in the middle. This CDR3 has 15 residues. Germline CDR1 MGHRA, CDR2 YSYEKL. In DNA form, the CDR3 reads TGCGCCAGCAGCCAAGAGGAGGGTTGGGACTATGGCTACACCTTC. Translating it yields CASSQEEGWDYGYTF.

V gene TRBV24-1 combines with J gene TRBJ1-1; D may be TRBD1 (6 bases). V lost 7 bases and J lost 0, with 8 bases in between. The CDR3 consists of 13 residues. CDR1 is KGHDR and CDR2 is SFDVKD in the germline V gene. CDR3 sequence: CATRDSLNTEAFF. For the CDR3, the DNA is TGTGCCACCAGGGACAGTCTGAACACTGAAGCTTTCTTT.

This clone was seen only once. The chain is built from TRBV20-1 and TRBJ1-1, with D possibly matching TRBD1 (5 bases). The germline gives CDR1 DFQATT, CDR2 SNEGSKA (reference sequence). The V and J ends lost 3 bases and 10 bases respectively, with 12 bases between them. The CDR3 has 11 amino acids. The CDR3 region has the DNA TGCAGTGCTAGGGGGGGGAGCTTAGCTTTCTTT. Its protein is CSARGGSLAFF.

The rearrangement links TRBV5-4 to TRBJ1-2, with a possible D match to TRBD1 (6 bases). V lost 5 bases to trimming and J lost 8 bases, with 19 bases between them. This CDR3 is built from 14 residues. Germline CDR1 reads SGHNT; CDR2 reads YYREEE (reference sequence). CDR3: CASRRSGHRVGYTF. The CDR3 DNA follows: TGTGCCAGCAGACGATCAGGCCACAGGGTCGGCTACACCTTC. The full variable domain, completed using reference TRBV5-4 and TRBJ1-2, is ETGVTQSPTHLIKTRGQQVTLRCSSQSGHNTVSWYQQALGQGPQFIFQYYREEENGRGNFPPRFSGLQFPNYSSELNVNALELDDSALYLCASRRSGHRVGYTFGSGTRLTVV.

For the CDR3, the DNA is TGTGCCAGCCGTGTGGGCAGAAACTATGGCTACACCTTC. It yields the protein CASRVGRNYGYTF. The chain uses TRBV19 and TRBJ1-2, with D unclear. Germline-derived CDR1 and CDR2 are LNHDA and SQIVND (reference sequence). The CDR3 contains 13 residues. Trimming removed 9 bases from V and 2 bases from J, with 13 bases in between.

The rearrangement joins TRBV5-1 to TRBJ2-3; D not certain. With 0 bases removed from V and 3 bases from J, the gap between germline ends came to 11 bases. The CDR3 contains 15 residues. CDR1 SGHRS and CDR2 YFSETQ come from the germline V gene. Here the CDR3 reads CASSLGSPLTDTQYF. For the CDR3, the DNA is TGCGCCAGCAGCTTGGGTTCCCCGTTGACAGATACGCAGTATTTT.

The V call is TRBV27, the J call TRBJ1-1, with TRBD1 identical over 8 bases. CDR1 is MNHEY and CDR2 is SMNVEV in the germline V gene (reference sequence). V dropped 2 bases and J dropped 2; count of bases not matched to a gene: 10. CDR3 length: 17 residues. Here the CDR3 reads CASSLIKTGTGNTEAFF. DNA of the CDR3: TGTGCCAGCAGTTTAATCAAAACCGGGACAGGCAACACTGAAGCTTTCTTT.

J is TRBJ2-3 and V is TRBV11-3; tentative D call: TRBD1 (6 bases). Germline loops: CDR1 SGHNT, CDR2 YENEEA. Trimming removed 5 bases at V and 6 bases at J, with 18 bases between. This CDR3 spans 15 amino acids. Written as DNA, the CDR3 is TGTGCCAGCAGCAATTATCGGAAGGGGGATGATACGCAGTATTTT. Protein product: CASSNYRKGDDTQYF.

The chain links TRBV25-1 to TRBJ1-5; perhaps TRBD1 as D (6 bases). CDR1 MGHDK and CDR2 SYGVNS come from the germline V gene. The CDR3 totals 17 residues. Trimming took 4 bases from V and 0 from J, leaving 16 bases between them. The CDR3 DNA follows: TGTGCCAGCAGTGGTGCTCCGGGACACCATAGCAATCAGCCCCAGCATTTT. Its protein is CASSGAPGHHSNQPQHF.

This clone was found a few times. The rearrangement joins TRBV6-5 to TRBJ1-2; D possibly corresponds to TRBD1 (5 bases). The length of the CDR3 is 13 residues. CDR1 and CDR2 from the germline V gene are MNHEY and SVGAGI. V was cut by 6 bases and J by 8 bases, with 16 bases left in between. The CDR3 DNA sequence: TGTGCCAGCAGCGGCTCTCAGGGTGAAGGCTACACCTTC. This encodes CASSGSQGEGYTF.

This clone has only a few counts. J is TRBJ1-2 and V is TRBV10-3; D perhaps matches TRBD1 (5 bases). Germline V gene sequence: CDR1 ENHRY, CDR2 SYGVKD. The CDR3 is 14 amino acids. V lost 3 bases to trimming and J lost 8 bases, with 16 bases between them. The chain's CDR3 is CAISDQQVISGYTF. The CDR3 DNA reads TGTGCCATCAGTGATCAACAGGTCATCTCCGGCTACACCTTC.

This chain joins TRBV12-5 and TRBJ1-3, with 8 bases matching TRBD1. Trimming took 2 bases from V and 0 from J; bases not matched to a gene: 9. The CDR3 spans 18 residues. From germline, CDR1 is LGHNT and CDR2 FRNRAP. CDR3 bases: TGTGCTAGTGGTTTGCCCCCTAAGGACAGGGTCTCTGGAAACACCATATATTTT. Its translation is CASGLPPKDRVSGNTIYF. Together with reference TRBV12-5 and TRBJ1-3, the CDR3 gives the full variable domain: DARVTQTPRHKVTEMGQEVTMRCQPILGHNTVFWYRQTMMQGLELLAYFRNRAPLDDSGMPKDRFSAEMPDATLATLKIQPSEPRDSAVYFCASGLPPKDRVSGNTIYFGEGSWLTVV.

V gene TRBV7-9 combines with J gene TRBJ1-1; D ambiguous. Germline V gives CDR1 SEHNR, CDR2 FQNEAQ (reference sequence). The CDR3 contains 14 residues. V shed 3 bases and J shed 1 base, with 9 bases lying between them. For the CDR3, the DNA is TGTGCCAGCAGCTTCGTTGCGGGGAACACTGAAGCTTTCTTT. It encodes CASSFVAGNTEAFF.

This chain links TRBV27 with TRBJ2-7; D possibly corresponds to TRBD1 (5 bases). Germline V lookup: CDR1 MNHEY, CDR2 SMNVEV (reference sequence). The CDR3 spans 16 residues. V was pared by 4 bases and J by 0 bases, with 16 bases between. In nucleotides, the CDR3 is TGTGCCAGCAGTTCCCACGGACAAATTGGCTCCTACGAGCAGTACTTC. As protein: CASSSHGQIGSYEQYF.

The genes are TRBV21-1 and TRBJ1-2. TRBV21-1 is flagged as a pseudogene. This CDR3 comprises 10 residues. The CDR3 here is CASTLYGYTF. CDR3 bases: TGTGCCAGCACCCTATATGGCTACACCTTC.

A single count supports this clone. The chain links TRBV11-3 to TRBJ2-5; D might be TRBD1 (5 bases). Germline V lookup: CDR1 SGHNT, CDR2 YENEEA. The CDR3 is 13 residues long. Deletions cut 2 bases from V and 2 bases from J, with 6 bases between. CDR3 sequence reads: CASSLQGQETQYF. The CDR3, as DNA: TGTGCCAGCAGCTTACAGGGACAAGAGACCCAGTACTTC.

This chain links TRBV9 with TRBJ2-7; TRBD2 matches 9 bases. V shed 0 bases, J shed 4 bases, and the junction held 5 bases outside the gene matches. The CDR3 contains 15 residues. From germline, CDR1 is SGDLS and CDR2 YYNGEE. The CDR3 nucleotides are TGTGCCAGCAGCGTAGGACTAGCGGAACTATACGAGCAGTACTTC. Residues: CASSVGLAELYEQYF.

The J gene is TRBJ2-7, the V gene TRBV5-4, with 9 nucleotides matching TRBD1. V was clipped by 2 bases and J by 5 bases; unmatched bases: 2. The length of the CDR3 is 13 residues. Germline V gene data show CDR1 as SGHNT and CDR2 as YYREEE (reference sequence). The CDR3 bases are TGTGCCAGCAGCTTTGGACAGGGGAACGAGCAGTACTTC. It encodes CASSFGQGNEQYF.

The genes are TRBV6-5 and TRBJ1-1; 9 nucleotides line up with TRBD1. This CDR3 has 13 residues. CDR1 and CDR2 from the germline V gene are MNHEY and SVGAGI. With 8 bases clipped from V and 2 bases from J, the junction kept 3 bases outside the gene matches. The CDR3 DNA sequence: TGTGCCAGCGGGGACAGGGTTAACACTGAAGCTTTCTTT. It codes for CASGDRVNTEAFF.

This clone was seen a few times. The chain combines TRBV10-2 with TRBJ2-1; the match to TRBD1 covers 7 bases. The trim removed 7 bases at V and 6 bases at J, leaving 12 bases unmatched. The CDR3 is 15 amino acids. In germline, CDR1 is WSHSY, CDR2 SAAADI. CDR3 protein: CASIPGQFNSNEQFF. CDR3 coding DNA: TGCGCCAGCATTCCGGGACAGTTTAACTCCAATGAGCAGTTCTTC.

The CDR3 spells CASRNGQGAVYEQYF. CDR3 bases: TGTGCCAGTAGGAACGGACAGGGGGCCGTCTACGAGCAGTACTTC. The V gene is TRBV19, the J gene TRBJ2-7; 11 bases align to TRBD1. Germline assignment: CDR1 LNHDA and CDR2 SQIVND (reference sequence). Trimming at V came to 6 bases and at J to 3 bases, leaving 7 bases not matched to a gene. The CDR3 consists of 15 residues.

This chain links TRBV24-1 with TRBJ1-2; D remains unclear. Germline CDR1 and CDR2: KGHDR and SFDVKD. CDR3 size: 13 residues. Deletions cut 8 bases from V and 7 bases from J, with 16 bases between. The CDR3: CATKPGGSGGYTF. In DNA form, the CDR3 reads TGTGCCACCAAACCCGGTGGATCAGGTGGCTACACCTTC.